These 7 T cell receptor beta chains were sequenced from one sample in a study of blood T cell repertoires in COVID-19. Assay: immunoSEQ multiplex PCR; the TCRdb copy retains only in-frame clones and omits some. Of 330,000 or so clones listed, around nine tenths were seen once; the top ten hold 3% to 4.5%. The sequencing input was peripheral blood. These receptors came from a woman aged 55-70 years with COVID-19, enrolled during active disease.

The table lists this clone with a count of one. This sequence joins TRBV6-5 and TRBJ2-1; TRBD2 matches 7 bases. The CDR3 sequence is 14 residues long. Looked up from germline, CDR1 is MNHEY and CDR2 is SVGAGI. Germline trimming cut 2 bases from V and 3 bases from J; bases unmatched to any gene: 1. This CDR3 reads CASSYREDYNEQFF. The CDR3 coding sequence is TGTGCCAGCAGTTACCGGGAGGACTACAATGAGCAGTTCTTC.

V usage is TRBV5-1 and J usage is TRBJ2-1; 10 bases line up with TRBD2. With 4 bases clipped from V and 4 bases from J, the junction kept 11 bases outside the gene matches. The CDR3 runs 17 residues. Germline V lookup: CDR1 SGHRS, CDR2 YFSETQ. CDR3 loop: CASSPQPLAGAYNEQFF. In DNA, the CDR3 is TGCGCCAGCAGCCCCCAGCCCCTAGCGGGGGCTTACAATGAGCAGTTCTTC.

This chain connects TRBV2 to TRBJ1-2; 9 nucleotides line up with TRBD1. V dropped 10 bases and J dropped 7; count of bases not matched to a gene: 10. The CDR3 consists of 13 residues. The germline gives CDR1 SNHLY, CDR2 FYNNEI. CDR3 protein: CATRQGVGGGYTF. CDR3 sequence (DNA): TGTGCCACCAGACAGGGGGTAGGTGGTGGCTACACCTTC.

This clone showed up just once. This chain links TRBV5-1 with TRBJ1-2; 8 nucleotides line up with TRBD1. The CDR3 consists of 12 residues. CDR1 and CDR2 (germline): SGHRS, YFSETQ. J gave up 14 bases and V 0 bases, and 6 bases lay outside the gene matches. CDR3 in DNA: TGCGCCAGCAGCTTGGGGCAGGGGGCGCAAACCTTC. Translated, it gives CASSLGQGAQTF.

The V call is TRBV19, the J call TRBJ2-3; 7 bases are a match to TRBD2. Per the germline V gene, CDR1 is LNHDA and CDR2 is SQIVND (reference sequence). V lost 7 bases and J lost 3; bases outside the gene matches: 13. The CDR3 totals 16 residues. For the CDR3, the DNA is TGTGCCAGTACCTCTTCTCCAGCGGGGACGACAGATACGCAGTATTTT. Residues: CASTSSPAGTTDTQYF. Variable domain in full (rest from reference TRBV19 and TRBJ2-3): DGGITQSPKYLFRKEGQNVTLSCEQNLNHDAMYWYRQDPGQGLRLIYYSQIVNDFQKGDIAEGYSVSREKKESFPLTVTSAQKNPTAFYLCASTSSPAGTTDTQYFGPGTRLTVL.

This rearrangement joins TRBV6-5 to TRBJ2-7; 8 bases are shared with TRBD2. The CDR3 covers 14 residues. Germline V gene sequence: CDR1 MNHEY, CDR2 SVGAGI. The ends lost 6 bases at V and 1 base at J; junction bases unmatched: 5. CDR3 residues: CASRPIAGSYEQYF. The CDR3 nucleotides are TGTGCCAGCAGGCCTATAGCGGGGTCCTACGAGCAGTACTTC.

V usage is TRBV19 and J usage is TRBJ1-6; TRBD1 is a possible D gene (6 bases). Germline V gene data show CDR1 as LNHDA and CDR2 as SQIVND (reference sequence). The CDR3 consists of 14 residues. Deletions cut 10 bases from V and 6 bases from J, with 16 bases between. CDR3 DNA sequence: TGTGCCACTAGAGGGGGGGGCACTAATTCACCCCTCCACTTT. Protein product: CATRGGGTNSPLHF.